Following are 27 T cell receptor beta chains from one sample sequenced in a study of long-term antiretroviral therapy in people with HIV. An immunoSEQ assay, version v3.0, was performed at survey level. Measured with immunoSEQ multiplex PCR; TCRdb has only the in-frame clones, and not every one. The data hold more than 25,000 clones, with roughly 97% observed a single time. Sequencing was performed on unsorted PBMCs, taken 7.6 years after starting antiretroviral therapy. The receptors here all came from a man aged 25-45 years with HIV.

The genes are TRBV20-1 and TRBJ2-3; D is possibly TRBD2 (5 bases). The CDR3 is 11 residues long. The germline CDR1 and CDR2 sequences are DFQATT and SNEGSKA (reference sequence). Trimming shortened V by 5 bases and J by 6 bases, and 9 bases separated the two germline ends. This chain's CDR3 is CSAPQRDTQYF. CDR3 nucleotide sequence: TGCAGTGCTCCTCAGCGGGATACGCAGTATTTT.

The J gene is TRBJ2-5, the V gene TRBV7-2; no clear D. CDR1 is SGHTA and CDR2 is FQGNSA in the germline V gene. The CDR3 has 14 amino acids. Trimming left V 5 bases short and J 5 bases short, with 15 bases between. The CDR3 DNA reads TGTGCCAGCAGCCCAACGGACCCGACGGAGACCCAGTACTTC. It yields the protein CASSPTDPTETQYF.

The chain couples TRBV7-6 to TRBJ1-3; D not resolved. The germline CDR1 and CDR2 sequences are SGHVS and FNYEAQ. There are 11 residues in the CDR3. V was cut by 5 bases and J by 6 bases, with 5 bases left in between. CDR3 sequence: CASSRENTIYF. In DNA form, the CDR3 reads TGTGCCAGCAGCCGAGAAAACACCATATATTTT.

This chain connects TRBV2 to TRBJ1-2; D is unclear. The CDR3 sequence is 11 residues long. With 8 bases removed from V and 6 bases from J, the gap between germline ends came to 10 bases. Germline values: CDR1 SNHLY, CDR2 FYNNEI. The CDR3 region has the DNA TGTGCCAGCGCAGAAGTTGATGGCTACACCTTC. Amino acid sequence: CASAEVDGYTF.

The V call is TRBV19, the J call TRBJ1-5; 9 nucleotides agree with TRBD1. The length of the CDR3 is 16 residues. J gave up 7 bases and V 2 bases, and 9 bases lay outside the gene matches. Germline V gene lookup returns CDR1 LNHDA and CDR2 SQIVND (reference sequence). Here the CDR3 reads CASSIIILTGGQPQHF. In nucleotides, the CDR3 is TGTGCCAGTAGTATAATCATTTTGACAGGGGGACAGCCCCAGCATTTT.

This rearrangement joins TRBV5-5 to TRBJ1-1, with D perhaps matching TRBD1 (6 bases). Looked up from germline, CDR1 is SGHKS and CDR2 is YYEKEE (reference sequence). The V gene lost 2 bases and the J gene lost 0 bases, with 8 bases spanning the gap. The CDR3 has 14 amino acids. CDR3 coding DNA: TGTGCCAGCAGCTTCAGGGGAATGAACACTGAAGCTTTCTTT. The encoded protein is CASSFRGMNTEAFF.

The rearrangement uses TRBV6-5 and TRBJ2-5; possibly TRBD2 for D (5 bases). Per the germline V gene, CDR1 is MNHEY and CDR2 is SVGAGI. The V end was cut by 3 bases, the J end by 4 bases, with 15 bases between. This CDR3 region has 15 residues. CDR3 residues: CASSYGGVGRETQYF. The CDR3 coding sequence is TGTGCCAGCAGTTATGGAGGAGTGGGGAGAGAGACCCAGTACTTC.

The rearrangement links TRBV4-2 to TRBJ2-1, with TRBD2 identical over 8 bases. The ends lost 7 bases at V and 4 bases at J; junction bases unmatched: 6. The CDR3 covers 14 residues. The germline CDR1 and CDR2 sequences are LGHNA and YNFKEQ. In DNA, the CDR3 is TGTGCCAGCACCCCGGGACTAGGTTACAATGAGCAGTTCTTC. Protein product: CASTPGLGYNEQFF.

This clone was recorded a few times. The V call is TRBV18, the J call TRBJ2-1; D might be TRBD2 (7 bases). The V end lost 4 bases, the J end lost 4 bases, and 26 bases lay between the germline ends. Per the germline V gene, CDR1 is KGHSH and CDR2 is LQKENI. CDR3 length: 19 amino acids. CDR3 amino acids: CASSRQRGSRGAAYNEQFF. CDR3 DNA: TGTGCCAGCTCACGACAGCGCGGATCCCGGGGGGCTGCATACAATGAGCAGTTCTTC.

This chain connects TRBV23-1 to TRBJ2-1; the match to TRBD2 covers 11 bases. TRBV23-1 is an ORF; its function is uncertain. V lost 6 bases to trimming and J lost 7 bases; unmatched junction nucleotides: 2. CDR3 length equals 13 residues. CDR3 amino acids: CASRLAGENEQFF. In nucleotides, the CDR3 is TGCGCCAGCAGACTAGCGGGAGAGAATGAGCAGTTCTTC.

As DNA, the CDR3 is TGTGCCAGCAGCCATGCGTCGGTAGATACGCAGTATTTT. Encoded protein: CASSHASVDTQYF. The chain couples TRBV4-2 to TRBJ2-3; D gene uncertain. This CDR3 has 13 amino acids. Germline CDR1 reads LGHNA; CDR2 reads YNFKEQ. Trimming cost V 3 bases and J 5 bases, with 9 bases left between them.

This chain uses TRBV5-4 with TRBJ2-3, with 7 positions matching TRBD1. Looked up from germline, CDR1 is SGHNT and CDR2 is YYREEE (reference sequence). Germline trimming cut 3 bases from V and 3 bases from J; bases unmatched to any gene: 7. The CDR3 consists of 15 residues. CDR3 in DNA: TGTGCCAGCAGCTACGAGGGGGCGCGTACAGATACGCAGTATTTT. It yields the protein CASSYEGARTDTQYF. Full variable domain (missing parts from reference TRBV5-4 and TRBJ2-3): ETGVTQSPTHLIKTRGQQVTLRCSSQSGHNTVSWYQQALGQGPQFIFQYYREEENGRGNFPPRFSGLQFPNYSSELNVNALELDDSALYLCASSYEGARTDTQYFGPGTRLTVL.

CDR3 sequence (DNA): TGCGCCAGCAGCCAAGCCGGCCACCTTCCCGTTGCGGAACTGTTTTTT. Protein: CASSQAGHLPVAELFF. The chain employs TRBV4-1 and TRBJ1-4; D unresolved. Per germline, CDR1 MGHRA and CDR2 YSYEKL. CDR3 length equals 16 residues. Trimming took off 1 base at V and 12 bases at J, with 21 bases between the two ends.

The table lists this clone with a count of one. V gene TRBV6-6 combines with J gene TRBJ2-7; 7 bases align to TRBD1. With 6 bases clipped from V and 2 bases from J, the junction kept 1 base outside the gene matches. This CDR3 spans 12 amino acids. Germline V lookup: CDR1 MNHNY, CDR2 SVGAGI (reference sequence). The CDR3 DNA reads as TGTGCCAGCAGACAGGGGACCTACGAGCAGTACTTC. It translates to CASRQGTYEQYF.

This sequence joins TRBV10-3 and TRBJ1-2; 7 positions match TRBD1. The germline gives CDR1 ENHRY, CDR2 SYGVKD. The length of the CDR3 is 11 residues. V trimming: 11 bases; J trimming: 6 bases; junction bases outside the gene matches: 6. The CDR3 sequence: CALEGQDGYTF. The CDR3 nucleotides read TGTGCCCTAGAAGGACAGGATGGCTACACCTTC.

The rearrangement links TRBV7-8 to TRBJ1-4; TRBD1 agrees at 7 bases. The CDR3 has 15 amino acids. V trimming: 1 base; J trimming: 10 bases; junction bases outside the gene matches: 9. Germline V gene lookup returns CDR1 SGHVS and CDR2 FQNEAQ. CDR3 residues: CASSLDNRQGAKLFF. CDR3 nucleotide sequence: TGTGCCAGCAGCTTAGACAATCGACAGGGAGCAAAACTGTTTTTT.

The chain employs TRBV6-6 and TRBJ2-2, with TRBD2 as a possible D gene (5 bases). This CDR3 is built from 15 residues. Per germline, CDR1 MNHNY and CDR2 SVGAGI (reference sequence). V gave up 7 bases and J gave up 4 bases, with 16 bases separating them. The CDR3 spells CASIPREQLTGELFF. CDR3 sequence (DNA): TGTGCCAGCATCCCCCGGGAACAGCTCACCGGGGAGCTGTTTTTT.

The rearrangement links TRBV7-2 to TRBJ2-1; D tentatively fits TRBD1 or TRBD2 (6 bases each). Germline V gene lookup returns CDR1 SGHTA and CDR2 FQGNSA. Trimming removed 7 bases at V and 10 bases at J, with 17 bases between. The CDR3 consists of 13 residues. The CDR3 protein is CASKDWGAGEQFF. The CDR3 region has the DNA TGTGCCAGCAAGGACTGGGGGGCCGGGGAGCAGTTCTTC.

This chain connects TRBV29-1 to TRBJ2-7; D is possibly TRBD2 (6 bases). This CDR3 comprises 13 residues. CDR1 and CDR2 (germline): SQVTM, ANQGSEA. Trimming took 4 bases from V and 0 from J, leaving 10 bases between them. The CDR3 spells CSVVRDSSYEQYF. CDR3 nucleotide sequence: TGCAGCGTTGTGCGGGATAGCTCCTACGAGCAGTACTTC.

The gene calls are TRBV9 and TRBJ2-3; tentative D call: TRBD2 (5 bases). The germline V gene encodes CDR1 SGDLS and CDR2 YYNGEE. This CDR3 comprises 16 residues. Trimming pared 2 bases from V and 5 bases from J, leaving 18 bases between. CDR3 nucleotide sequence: TGTGCCAGCAGCGTTCGGGGAACCCAAGGTGTAGATACGCAGTATTTT. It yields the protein CASSVRGTQGVDTQYF.

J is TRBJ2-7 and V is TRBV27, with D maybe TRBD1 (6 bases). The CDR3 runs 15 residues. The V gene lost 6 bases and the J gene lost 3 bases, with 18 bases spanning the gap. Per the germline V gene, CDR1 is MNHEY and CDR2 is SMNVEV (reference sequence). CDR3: CASSLIPGENYEQYF. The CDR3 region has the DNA TGTGCCAGCAGCCTAATACCAGGGGAAAACTACGAGCAGTACTTC.

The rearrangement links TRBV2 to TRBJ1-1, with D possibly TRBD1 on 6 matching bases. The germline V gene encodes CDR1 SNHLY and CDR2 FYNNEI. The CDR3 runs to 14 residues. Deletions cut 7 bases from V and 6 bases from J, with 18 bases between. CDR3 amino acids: CASIRTGQISEAFF. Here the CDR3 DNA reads TGTGCCAGCATCCGTACAGGGCAAATTTCTGAAGCTTTCTTT.

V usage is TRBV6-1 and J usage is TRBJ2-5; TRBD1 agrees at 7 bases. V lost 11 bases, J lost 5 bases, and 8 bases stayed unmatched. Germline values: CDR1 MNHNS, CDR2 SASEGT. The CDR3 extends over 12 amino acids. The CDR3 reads CAGSQGKETQYF. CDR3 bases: TGTGCCGGATCACAGGGGAAGGAGACCCAGTACTTC.

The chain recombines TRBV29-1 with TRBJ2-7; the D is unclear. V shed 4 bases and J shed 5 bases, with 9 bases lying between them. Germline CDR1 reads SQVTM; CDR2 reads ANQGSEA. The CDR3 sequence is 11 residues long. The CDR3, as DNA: TGCAGCGTTGCCATAGACCACGAGCAGTACTTC. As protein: CSVAIDHEQYF.

As DNA, the CDR3 is TGCAGCGTTGAACCAACTAGCGGGAGTTTGAATGAGCAGTTCTTC. Protein sequence: CSVEPTSGSLNEQFF. The chain uses TRBV29-1 and TRBJ2-1, with TRBD2 matching 11 bases. Trimming removed 2 bases from V and 7 bases from J; junction bases left unmatched: 7. The germline V gene has CDR1 SQVTM and CDR2 ANQGSEA. The CDR3 extends over 15 amino acids.

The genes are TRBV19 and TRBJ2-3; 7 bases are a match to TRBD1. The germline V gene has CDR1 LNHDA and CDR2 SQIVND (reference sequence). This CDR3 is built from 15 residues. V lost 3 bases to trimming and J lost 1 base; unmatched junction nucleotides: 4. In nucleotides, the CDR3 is TGTGCCAGTAGTATGGACCAGGGGGGCACAGATACGCAGTATTTT. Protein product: CASSMDQGGTDTQYF.

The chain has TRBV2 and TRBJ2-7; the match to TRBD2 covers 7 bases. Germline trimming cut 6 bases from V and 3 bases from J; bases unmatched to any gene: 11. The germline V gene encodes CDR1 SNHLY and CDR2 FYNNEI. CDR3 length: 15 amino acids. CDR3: CASSREWGGGYEQYF. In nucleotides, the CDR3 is TGTGCCAGCAGCCGAGAGTGGGGGGGAGGCTACGAGCAGTACTTC.